This T cell receptor (beta chain) derives from a study of identical twins. This CDR3 spans 15 amino acids. The V end lost 2 bases, the J end lost 5 bases, and 15 bases lay between the germline ends. Per germline, CDR1 MRHNA and CDR2 SNTAGT. One entry per CDR3 protein, called by TCRdb with MiXCR from the 5' RACE reads. This sample yields 250,000 to 350,000 distinct CDR3 sequences, of which roughly 9.8% are seen a single time; 7% to 8.5% belongs to the top ten. Each donor was a healthy Caucasian. These same data were also listed under a study on yellow fever vaccine responses in identical twins. As reported in that work: Twins' vaccine T cell responses were reported to seem partly convergent and partly personalized.

This receptor was taken from a woman aged 18-30 years in good health. Sequences were obtained from CD8+ T cells sorted from blood. V is TRBV6-4 and J is TRBJ1-2; maybe TRBD1 (5 bases). Here the CDR3 reads CASSDVAGRFYGYTF. CDR3 DNA: TGTGCCAGCAGTGACGTGGCAGGGCGGTTTTATGGCTACACCTTC.